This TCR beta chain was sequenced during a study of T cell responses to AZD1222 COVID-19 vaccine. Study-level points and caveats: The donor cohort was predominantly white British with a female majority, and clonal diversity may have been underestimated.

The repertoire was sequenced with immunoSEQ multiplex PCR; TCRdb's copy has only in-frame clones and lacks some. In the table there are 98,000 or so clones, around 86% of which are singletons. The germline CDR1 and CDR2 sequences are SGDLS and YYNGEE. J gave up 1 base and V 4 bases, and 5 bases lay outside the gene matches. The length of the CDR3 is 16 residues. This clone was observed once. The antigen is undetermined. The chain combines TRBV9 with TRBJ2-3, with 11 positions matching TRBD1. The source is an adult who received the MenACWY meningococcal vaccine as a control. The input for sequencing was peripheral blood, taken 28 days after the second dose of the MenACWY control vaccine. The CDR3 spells CASSKDRGQGTDTQYF. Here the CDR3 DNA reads TGTGCCAGCAGCAAGGACAGGGGGCAGGGCACAGATACGCAGTATTTT.